These 30 T cell receptor beta chains were sequenced from one sample in a study of vaccination effects on CD4 cells after COVID-19. Using immunoSEQ multiplex PCR, the repertoire was profiled, and TCRdb retains in-frame clones only, with some absent. The sample records about 28,000 clones, roughly 74% being singletons. The antigens for these receptors are not known. Antigen-specific CD4+ T cells were first expanded with viral peptide pools by the ViraFEST assay and only then sequenced. Once cultured for more than nine days, the cells underwent separation to obtain CD4+ T cells. Subjects were given two BNT162b2 or mRNA-1273 vaccine doses. This material consisted of CD4+ T cells from PBMCs cultured with HCoV-NL63 spike peptides, taken after COVID-19 vaccination. The receptors here all came from a human donor who received a COVID-19 vaccine.

The rearrangement links TRBV19 to TRBJ2-5; 7 bases match TRBD1. V was pared by 5 bases and J by 5 bases, with 8 bases of the junction left unmatched. CDR3 length: 14 amino acids. Per germline, CDR1 LNHDA and CDR2 SQIVND (reference sequence). The CDR3 protein is CASSLRQGGETQYF. The CDR3 DNA reads TGTGCCAGTAGTCTGAGACAGGGTGGTGAGACCCAGTACTTC.

This chain uses TRBV20-1 with TRBJ1-5, with D unclear. Germline V gene sequence: CDR1 DFQATT, CDR2 SNEGSKA (reference sequence). V shed 6 bases and J shed 6 bases, with 3 bases lying between them. The CDR3 is made up of 9 amino acids. The CDR3 is CSAGQPQHF. CDR3 DNA sequence: TGCAGTGCCGGTCAGCCCCAGCATTTT.

The chain employs TRBV7-8 and TRBJ1-5; TRBD1 might be the D (6 bases). The germline V gene has CDR1 SGHVS and CDR2 FQNEAQ. Trimming left V 3 bases short and J 0 bases short, with 9 bases between. The CDR3 is made up of 15 amino acids. This chain's CDR3 is CASSLGHSSNQPQHF. The CDR3 bases are TGTGCCAGCAGCTTGGGACACTCTAGCAATCAGCCCCAGCATTTT.

V and J are TRBV12-3 or TRBV12-4 and TRBJ2-5; D is possibly TRBD2 (6 bases). The germline V and J ends were trimmed by 6 bases and 7 bases, with 9 bases remaining between them. The CDR3 has 11 residues. CDR3 sequence: CASSMGGTQYF. In DNA form, the CDR3 reads TGTGCCAGCAGCATGGGGGGGACCCAGTACTTC.

The genes are TRBV7-5 and TRBJ1-2. TRBV7-5 is a pseudogene. CDR3 size: 13 residues. For the CDR3, the DNA is TGTGCCAGAAGCTTCTTCCCGTCCTATGGCTACACCTTC. Translated, it gives CARSFFPSYGYTF.

As to this clone: One end of the junction is discordant with germline, which a read error may explain. Other DNA sequences within the sample encode an identical CDR3. V usage is TRBV6-4 and J usage is TRBJ2-1, with a possible D match to TRBD2 (6 bases). The length of the CDR3 is 14 residues. Germline CDR1 is MRHNA and CDR2 is SNTAGT. The CDR3: CASSEEGSYNEQFF. The CDR3 nucleotides read TGTGCTAGCAGTGAGGAGGGCTCCTACAATGAGCAGTTCTTC.

The rearrangement joins TRBV4-1 to TRBJ1-3; D not resolved. CDR1 and CDR2 (germline): MGHRA, YSYEKL. The CDR3 loop spans 15 amino acids. Trimming left V 1 base short and J 4 bases short, with 11 bases between. CDR3 region: CASSQVNLGGNTIYF. CDR3 DNA sequence: TGCGCCAGCAGCCAAGTAAACCTGGGGGGAAACACCATATATTTT.

V is TRBV4-1 and J is TRBJ1-2; possibly TRBD1 for D (5 bases). V lost 0 bases and J lost 8, with 22 bases in between. The CDR3 consists of 17 residues. Per the germline V gene, CDR1 is MGHRA and CDR2 is YSYEKL. The CDR3 spells CASSQDSFSRAGLGYTF. For the CDR3, the DNA is TGCGCCAGCAGCCAAGATTCATTTTCCAGGGCAGGGCTCGGCTACACCTTC.

The chain combines TRBV5-1 with TRBJ2-5, with a tentative D call TRBD2 (5 bases). Germline CDR1 reads SGHRS; CDR2 reads YFSETQ. CDR3 length equals 15 residues. V dropped 6 bases and J dropped 3 bases, with 18 bases sitting between them. The CDR3 sequence: CASTPRRGEEETQYF. The CDR3 coding sequence is TGCGCCAGCACCCCCCGCCGGGGAGAGGAAGAGACCCAGTACTTC.

The chain recombines TRBV18 with TRBJ1-1; no clear D gene. This CDR3 has 13 amino acids. CDR1 and CDR2 from the germline V gene are KGHSH and LQKENI. The V end was cut by 0 bases, the J end by 5 bases, with 7 bases between. CDR3 coding DNA: TGTGCCAGCTCACCACCGATGGGAACTGAAGCTTTCTTT. Protein: CASSPPMGTEAFF.

This rearrangement joins TRBV6-5 to TRBJ2-1, with 13 bases fitting TRBD2. CDR1 MNHEY and CDR2 SVGAGI come from the germline V gene. The CDR3 is made up of 15 amino acids. Germline trimming cut 7 bases from V and 8 bases from J; bases unmatched to any gene: 8. This CDR3 is CASTPGLAGSHEQFF. Written as DNA, the CDR3 is TGTGCCAGCACCCCGGGACTAGCGGGAAGCCATGAGCAGTTCTTC.

The chain has TRBV7-9 and TRBJ1-1; 9 bases line up with TRBD1. CDR3 length equals 16 residues. The junction had 9 bases not matched to a gene; V was cut back by 1 base and J by 6 bases. CDR1 SEHNR and CDR2 FQNEAQ come from the germline V gene (reference sequence). The CDR3 region is CASSLDTGQGFAEAFF. In DNA form, the CDR3 reads TGTGCCAGCAGCTTAGACACGGGACAGGGTTTCGCTGAAGCTTTCTTT.

This chain uses TRBV6-4 with TRBJ2-1; D is perhaps TRBD2 (6 bases). Trimming left V 4 bases short and J 1 base short, with 14 bases between. Germline V CDR1 and CDR2: MRHNA, SNTAGT. The CDR3 has 16 amino acids. CDR3 DNA sequence: TGTGCCAGCAGTGTATCGCGGGGTACTTCCTACAATGAGCAGTTCTTC. This translates into CASSVSRGTSYNEQFF.

The chain couples TRBV15 to TRBJ1-1; unclear D gene. The V end was cut by 0 bases, the J end by 7 bases, with 6 bases between. The CDR3 totals 12 residues. From germline, CDR1 is LNHNV and CDR2 YYDKDF (reference sequence). The CDR3 is CATSRDPFEAFF. The CDR3 DNA follows: TGTGCCACCAGCAGAGACCCTTTTGAAGCTTTCTTT. Combining the CDR3 with reference TRBV15 and TRBJ1-1 gives the whole variable domain DAMVIQNPRYQVTQFGKPVTLSCSQTLNHNVMYWYQQKSSQAPKLLFHYYDKDFNNEADTPDNFQSRRPNTSFCFLDIRSPGLGDTAMYLCATSRDPFEAFFGQGTRLTVV.

This chain uses TRBV19 with TRBJ2-7; perhaps TRBD1 as D (6 bases). Germline loops: CDR1 LNHDA, CDR2 SQIVND (reference sequence). This CDR3 has 16 amino acids. Between the trimmed V and J ends, which lost 0 bases and 2 bases, there was a span of 14 bases. The CDR3 loop is CASSIDGTSSTYEQYF. The CDR3 region has the DNA TGTGCCAGTAGTATAGATGGGACATCCTCAACCTACGAGCAGTACTTC.

V is TRBV12-5 and J is TRBJ2-1, with 9 bases aligning to TRBD2. In germline, CDR1 is LGHNT, CDR2 FRNRAP. This CDR3 spans 16 amino acids. J lost 10 bases, V lost 6 bases, and 16 bases had no gene match. The CDR3 region has the DNA TGTGCTAGTGGCAAGGTGGTCGGCGGGGGGGCTTCAGAGCAGTTCTTC. This codes for CASGKVVGGGASEQFF.

The rearrangement links TRBV5-1 to TRBJ1-2, with D tentatively TRBD1 (5 bases). CDR1 is SGHRS and CDR2 is YFSETQ in the germline V gene. This CDR3 spans 14 amino acids. V was cut by 4 bases and J by 2 bases, with 12 bases left in between. The DNA of the CDR3 is TGCGCCAGCAGCCCAGGACATACCAACTATGGCTACACCTTC. It translates to CASSPGHTNYGYTF.

The chain carries TRBV4-1 and TRBJ1-4, with TRBD1 as a possible D gene (5 bases). Deletions cut 8 bases from V and 2 bases from J, with 15 bases between. The CDR3 is 15 amino acids. The germline V gene has CDR1 MGHRA and CDR2 YSYEKL. The CDR3 reads CASSVQGTTNEKLFF. Here the CDR3 DNA reads TGCGCCAGCTCCGTCCAGGGAACCACTAATGAAAAACTGTTTTTT.

This clone was observed a few times. The chain uses TRBV19 and TRBJ1-1, with D unclear. This CDR3 region has 14 residues. Germline CDR1 is LNHDA and CDR2 is SQIVND (reference sequence). Trimming removed 5 bases at V and 0 bases at J, with 10 bases between. CDR3 nucleotides: TGTGCCAGTAGTCGCCACGGTTTGAACACTGAAGCTTTCTTT. Translating gives CASSRHGLNTEAFF.

In its sample, this clone ranks as medium-sized. This chain uses TRBV10-3 with TRBJ1-1; weak D call: TRBD1 (5 bases). Germline V gene lookup returns CDR1 ENHRY and CDR2 SYGVKD. The CDR3 is 14 residues long. The V and J ends lost 6 bases and 4 bases respectively, with 15 bases between them. CDR3 DNA: TGTGCCATCAGGGGAGGACTTGGGGGCACTGAAGCTTTCTTT. Protein product: CAIRGGLGGTEAFF.

The rearrangement links TRBV11-3 to TRBJ2-1; 12 bases map to TRBD1. This CDR3 has 17 amino acids. Germline assignment: CDR1 SGHNT and CDR2 YENEEA. Losses at the gene ends were 1 base for V and 6 bases for J; bases not matched to a gene: 7. CDR3 amino acids: CASSLGDRGRLGNEQFF. As DNA, the CDR3 is TGTGCCAGCAGCTTAGGGGACAGGGGGCGTTTAGGCAATGAGCAGTTCTTC.

The rearrangement joins TRBV6-5 to TRBJ2-1; weak D call: TRBD1 (6 bases). The CDR3 spans 14 residues. Germline values: CDR1 MNHEY, CDR2 SVGAGI. The germline V and J ends were trimmed by 7 bases and 1 base, with 11 bases remaining between them. The CDR3 DNA reads as TGTGCCAGCACGTTTGACAGGTCCTACAATGAGCAGTTCTTC. This codes for CASTFDRSYNEQFF.

This chain uses TRBV6-6 with TRBJ2-1; no reliable D call. The V and J ends lost 2 bases and 5 bases respectively, with 10 bases between them. There are 14 residues in the CDR3. The germline V gene encodes CDR1 MNHNY and CDR2 SVGAGI (reference sequence). Here the CDR3 reads CASSYLGLDNEQFF. CDR3 bases: TGTGCCAGCAGTTACCTCGGTTTAGACAATGAGCAGTTCTTC.

The chain couples TRBV5-1 to TRBJ1-1, with D maybe TRBD1 (5 bases). The CDR3 totals 15 residues. V gave up 1 base and J gave up 3 bases, with 13 bases separating them. CDR1 is SGHRS and CDR2 is YFSETQ in the germline V gene. CDR3 nucleotides: TGCGCCAGCAGCTTGTGGGGCAATGGGGACACTGAAGCTTTCTTT. Amino acid sequence: CASSLWGNGDTEAFF.

This chain links TRBV6-4 with TRBJ1-6, with D possibly being TRBD1 (5 bases). The CDR3 loop spans 13 amino acids. CDR1 and CDR2 from the germline V gene are MRHNA and SNTAGT. V dropped 5 bases and J dropped 8 bases, with 10 bases sitting between them. CDR3: CASSRDEHSPLHF. DNA for the CDR3: TGTGCCAGCAGTCGGGACGAACATTCACCCCTCCACTTT.

This clone showed up just a few times. The chain carries TRBV11-2 and TRBJ1-2; D unresolved. The V end lost 3 bases, the J end lost 8 bases, and 19 bases lay between the germline ends. Germline CDR1 SGHAT, CDR2 FQNNGV. This CDR3 has 15 residues. CDR3 residues: CASSFSHRTAVGYTF. For the CDR3, the DNA is TGTGCCAGCAGCTTCTCCCATAGGACCGCCGTCGGCTACACCTTC.

The chain carries TRBV19 and TRBJ1-2; 9 bases fit TRBD1. Looked up from germline, CDR1 is LNHDA and CDR2 is SQIVND (reference sequence). The CDR3 runs to 12 residues. The trim removed 9 bases at V and 7 bases at J, leaving 6 bases unmatched. The DNA for the CDR3 is TGTGCCAGAGCTCGGACAGGGGCTGGCTACACCTTC. Amino acids: CARARTGAGYTF.

This chain connects TRBV9 to TRBJ1-4; D unclear. V lost 3 bases and J 3 bases, leaving 9 bases between the germline ends. Germline-derived CDR1 and CDR2 are SGDLS and YYNGEE. The CDR3 sequence is 14 residues long. The CDR3 coding sequence is TGTGCCAGCAGCGCGGGGATTTCTAATGAAAAACTGTTTTTT. This sequence encodes CASSAGISNEKLFF.

In DNA, the CDR3 is TGTGCCAGCAGTGAATCTTTATCAGGGCCGGTGAGGGTCTACGAGCAGTACTTC. Protein sequence: CASSESLSGPVRVYEQYF. This chain uses TRBV6-1 with TRBJ2-7; D is perhaps TRBD1 or TRBD2 (5 bases each). There are 18 residues in the CDR3. CDR1 MNHNS and CDR2 SASEGT come from the germline V gene. The germline V and J ends were trimmed by 2 bases and 3 bases, with 23 bases remaining between them.

The chain joins TRBV6-5 to TRBJ1-3; D gene uncertain. Trimming shortened V by 0 bases and J by 3 bases, and 12 bases separated the two germline ends. Germline values: CDR1 MNHEY, CDR2 SVGAGI. There are 16 residues in the CDR3. The CDR3 nucleotides are TGTGCCAGCAGTTACTCGAGAGGGAGAGGTGGAAACACCATATATTTT. Amino acid sequence: CASSYSRGRGGNTIYF.